The source of this T cell receptor beta chain is a study of blood T cell repertoires in COVID-19. Study-level background: Samples representing acute and convalescent COVID-19 were sourced from the United States, Italy and Spain.

Recruitment covered fewer than 25 US areas and drew participants whose ages spanned about 18 to 90 years. Each participant's cohort was designated according to participant-reported clinical history. CDR3 length equals 12 residues. From germline, CDR1 is MNHEY and CDR2 SVGAGI. With 7 bases removed from V and 7 bases from J, the gap between germline ends came to 14 bases. Per the authors' pipeline: Reference gene primer amplification gave estimated nucleated cell counts. Assay: immunoSEQ multiplex PCR; the TCRdb copy retains only in-frame clones and omits some. V and J calls and clone size are given by that table; D and trimming were obtained from the DNA. This sample has over 200,000 clones; nearly 90% occur once, and the top ten carry 10% to 12%.

This sequence was found in a man aged 25 to 45 who had recovered from COVID-19. Sequencing was carried out using PBMCs or T cells enriched from blood (not recorded which). V is TRBV6-5 and J is TRBJ2-7; D uncertain. The CDR3 coding sequence is TGTGCCAGCATTTCCCCCCTCAGAGAGCAGTACTTC. Translating it yields CASISPLREQYF.